Each of the 2 T cell receptor beta chains below was sequenced from the same sample in a study of Graves' ophthalmopathy and Graves' hyperthyroidism. The authors amplified TCR beta CDR3 regions from RNA transcripts. The workflow started with a first-round RT-PCR run with HTBI primers and then moved on to a second-round multiplex PCR. TCRdb ran MiXCR on the multiplex PCR reads and lists one entry per CDR3 protein. Counted here are about 600,000 distinct CDR3 sequences, approximately 35% occurring once; the ten biggest clones make up around 4%. Sequencing was done on a sample of peripheral blood or thyroid tissue (not recorded which). These receptor sequences come from an adult man with Graves' hyperthyroidism.

This clonotype has just one count. A much bigger clone sits one base away, suggesting this may be a read error. As DNA, the CDR3 is TGTGCCAGCGGCCGGGGGGGACAGGGGTTCTACGAGCAGTACTTC. It translates to CASGRGGQGFYEQYF. The chain is built from TRBV7-9 and TRBJ2-7; 10 bases map to TRBD1. The length of the CDR3 is 15 residues. With V trimmed by 8 bases and J by 3 bases, 10 bases remained unmatched. Germline V gene sequence: CDR1 SEHNR, CDR2 FQNEAQ (reference sequence).

The V call is TRBV12-3 or TRBV12-4, the J call TRBJ2-5; 12 nucleotides agree with TRBD2. Trimming removed 3 bases from V and 0 bases from J; junction bases left unmatched: 5. This CDR3 comprises 17 residues. CDR3 residues: CASSFGLAGGHQETQYF. In nucleotides, the CDR3 is TGTGCCAGCAGTTTTGGCCTAGCGGGAGGGCACCAAGAGACCCAGTACTTC.